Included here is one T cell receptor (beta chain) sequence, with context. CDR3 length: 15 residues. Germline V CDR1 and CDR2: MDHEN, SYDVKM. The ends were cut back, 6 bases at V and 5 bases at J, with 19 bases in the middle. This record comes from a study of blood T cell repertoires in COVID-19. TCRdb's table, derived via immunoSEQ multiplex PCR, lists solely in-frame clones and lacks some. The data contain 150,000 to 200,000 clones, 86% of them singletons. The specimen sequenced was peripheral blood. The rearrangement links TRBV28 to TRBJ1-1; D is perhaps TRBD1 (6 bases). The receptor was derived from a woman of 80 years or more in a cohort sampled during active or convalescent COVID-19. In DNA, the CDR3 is TGTGCCAGCAGACAGACAGGTCCCCTAGGGACTGAAGCTTTCTTT. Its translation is CASRQTGPLGTEAFF. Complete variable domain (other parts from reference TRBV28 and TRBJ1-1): DVKVTQSSRYLVKRTGEKVFLECVQDMDHENMFWYRQDPGLGLRLIYFSYDVKMKEKGDIPEGYSVSREKKERFSLILESASTNQTSMYLCASRQTGPLGTEAFFGQGTRLTVV.